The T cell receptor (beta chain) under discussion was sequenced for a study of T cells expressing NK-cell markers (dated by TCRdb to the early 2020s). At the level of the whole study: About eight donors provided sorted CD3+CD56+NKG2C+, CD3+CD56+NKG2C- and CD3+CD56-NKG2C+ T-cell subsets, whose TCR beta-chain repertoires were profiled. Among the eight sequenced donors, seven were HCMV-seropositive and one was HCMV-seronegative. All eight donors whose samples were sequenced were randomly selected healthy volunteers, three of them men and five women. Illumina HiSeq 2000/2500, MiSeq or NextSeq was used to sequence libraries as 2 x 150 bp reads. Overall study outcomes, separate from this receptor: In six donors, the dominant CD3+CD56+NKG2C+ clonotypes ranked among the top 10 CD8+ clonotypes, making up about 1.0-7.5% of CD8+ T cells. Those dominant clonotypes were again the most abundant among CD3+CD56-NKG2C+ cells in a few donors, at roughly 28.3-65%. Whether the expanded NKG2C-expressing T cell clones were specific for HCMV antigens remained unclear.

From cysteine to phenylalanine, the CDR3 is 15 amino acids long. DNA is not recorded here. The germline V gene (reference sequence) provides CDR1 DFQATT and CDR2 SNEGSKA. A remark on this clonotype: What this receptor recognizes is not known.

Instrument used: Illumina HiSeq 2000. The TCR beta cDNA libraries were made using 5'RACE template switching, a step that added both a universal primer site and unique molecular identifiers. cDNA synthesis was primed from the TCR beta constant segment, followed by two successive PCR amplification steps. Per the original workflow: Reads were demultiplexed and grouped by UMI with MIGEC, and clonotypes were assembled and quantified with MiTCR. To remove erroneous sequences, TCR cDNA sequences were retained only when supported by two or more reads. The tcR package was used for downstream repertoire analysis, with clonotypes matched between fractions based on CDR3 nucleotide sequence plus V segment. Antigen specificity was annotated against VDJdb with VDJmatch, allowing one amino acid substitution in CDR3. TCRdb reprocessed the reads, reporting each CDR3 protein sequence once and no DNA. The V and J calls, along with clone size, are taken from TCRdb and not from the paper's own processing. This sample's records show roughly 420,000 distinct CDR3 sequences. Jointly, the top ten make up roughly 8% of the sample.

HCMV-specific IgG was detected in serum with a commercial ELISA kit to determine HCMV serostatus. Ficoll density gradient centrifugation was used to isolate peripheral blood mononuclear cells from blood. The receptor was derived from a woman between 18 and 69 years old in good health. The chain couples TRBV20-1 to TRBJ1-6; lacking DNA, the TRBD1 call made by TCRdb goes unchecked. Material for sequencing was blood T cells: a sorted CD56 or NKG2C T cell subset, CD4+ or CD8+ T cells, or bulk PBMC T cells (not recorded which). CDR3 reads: CSARGTGTGYSPLHF.